Each of the 31 T cell receptor beta chains below was sequenced from the same sample in a study of T cells expressing NK-cell markers. TCRdb re-analyzed the 5' RACE reads; it lists each CDR3 protein once, without DNA. The sample's table shows some 460,000 distinct CDR3 sequences. The material sequenced was blood T cells: a sorted CD56 or NKG2C T cell subset, CD4+ or CD8+ T cells, or bulk PBMC T cells (not recorded which). The receptors shown here come from a woman in her forties or fifties in good health.

The V call is TRBV6-1, the J call TRBJ1-3. The CDR3 has 13 amino acids. CDR1 is MNHNS, CDR2 SASEGT, per germline. The CDR3 spells CASSGTFGNTIYF.

V gene TRBV12-3 or TRBV12-4 combines with J gene TRBJ1-1; no DNA is available, so the TRBD1 call from TCRdb remains unchecked. The CDR3 runs 13 residues. The CDR3 here is CATRQDRDTEAFF.

The rearrangement joins TRBV24-1 to TRBJ2-5; TCRdb names TRBD1, which stays unverified in the absence of DNA. This CDR3 is built from 16 residues. The germline gives CDR1 KGHDR, CDR2 SFDVKD. The CDR3 is CATSDRGDRAPETQYF.

The chain uses TRBV20-1 and TRBJ1-1. The CDR3 length is 13 residues. Germline CDR1 and CDR2: DFQATT and SNEGSKA (reference sequence). The CDR3 protein is CSAVKVQNTEAFF.

V is TRBV10-3 and J is TRBJ1-4. Germline V gene lookup returns CDR1 ENHRY and CDR2 SYGVKD. This CDR3 has 13 amino acids. The CDR3 spells CAIRGRLNEKLFF.

This chain joins TRBV7-2 and TRBJ2-1; TCRdb's D call of TRBD1 is untestable without DNA. The CDR3 runs 13 residues. Germline CDR1 reads SGHTA; CDR2 reads FQGNSA. The CDR3 loop reads CASSTQGGDEQFF.

This rearrangement joins TRBV10-3 to TRBJ1-1; TCRdb gives TRBD1 as the D gene, but with no DNA this cannot be confirmed. This CDR3 has 13 residues. CDR1 ENHRY and CDR2 SYGVKD come from the germline V gene. CDR3 sequence reads: CAISTIGGGEAFF.

The chain is built from TRBV5-1 and TRBJ2-7. The CDR3 length is 17 residues. Looked up from germline, CDR1 is SGHRS and CDR2 is YFSETQ. CDR3 amino acids: CASSLGGLGYSVDEQYF.

CDR3 sequence: CASRRLYSPLHF. The genes are TRBV6-5 and TRBJ1-6. Germline values: CDR1 MNHEY, CDR2 SVGAGI. The CDR3 is 12 amino acids.

The genes are TRBV20-1 and TRBJ1-2. The CDR3 length is 12 residues. The germline V gene has CDR1 DFQATT and CDR2 SNEGSKA (reference sequence). This CDR3 reads CSASGLAGGYTF.

The rearrangement uses TRBV5-1 and TRBJ2-1; TCRdb reports TRBD2, a call that lacks DNA to check it against. The CDR3 totals 19 residues. CDR1 is SGHRS, CDR2 YFSETQ, per germline. The CDR3 here is CASSSGLAGGSSSYNEQFF.

V and J are TRBV11-2 and TRBJ2-1. This CDR3 comprises 14 residues. Germline values: CDR1 SGHAT, CDR2 FQNNGV. CDR3 residues: CASSAASSYNEQFF.

This chain connects TRBV10-2 to TRBJ2-3. The CDR3 loop spans 12 amino acids. The V gene's germline CDR1 is WSHSY and CDR2 SAAADI. The CDR3 sequence: CASSETTGFEYF.

The chain carries TRBV27 and TRBJ1-5; the TCRdb D gene call, TRBD1, has no DNA to confirm it. This CDR3 contains 14 residues. CDR1 is MNHEY and CDR2 is SMNVEV in the germline V gene (reference sequence). The CDR3 is CASNAKGGGQPQHF.

The chain combines TRBV20-1 with TRBJ2-7; as DNA is missing, the TRBD1 call by TCRdb cannot be tested. CDR1 is DFQATT, CDR2 SNEGSKA, per germline (reference sequence). This CDR3 has 14 residues. CDR3 protein: CSAKTPGQYYEQYF.

This sequence joins TRBV28 and TRBJ2-3; the D call of TRBD2 rests on TCRdb alone, since no DNA is present to check it. Germline V gene data show CDR1 as MDHEN and CDR2 as SYDVKM. The CDR3 sequence is 16 residues long. CDR3 region: CASSLRRAKGTDTQYF. The full variable domain, in which reference TRBV28 and TRBJ2-3 provide the parts outside the CDR3, is DVKVTQSSRYLVKRTGEKVFLECVQDMDHENMFWYRQDPGLGLRLIYFSYDVKMKEKGDIPEGYSVSREKKERFSLILESASTNQTSMYLCASSLRRAKGTDTQYFGPGTRLTVL.

V is TRBV29-1 and J is TRBJ1-2. CDR1 and CDR2 from the germline V gene are SQVTM and ANQGSEA. CDR3 length: 13 residues. The chain's CDR3 is CSVEAPGTYGYTF.

This chain links TRBV6-5 with TRBJ2-4. The CDR3 totals 15 residues. In germline, CDR1 is MNHEY, CDR2 SVGAGI. CDR3 protein: CASSFNGLAKNIQYF.

J is TRBJ2-1 and V is TRBV10-3; TCRdb's D gene call, TRBD1, goes unchecked for lack of DNA. Per the germline V gene, CDR1 is ENHRY and CDR2 is SYGVKD. The CDR3 is 15 amino acids. The CDR3 sequence is CAISDDRTPLNEQFF.

The rearrangement uses TRBV5-1 and TRBJ1-1. CDR1 is SGHRS and CDR2 is YFSETQ in the germline V gene. This CDR3 has 15 residues. The chain's CDR3 is CASSLVSLLNTEAFF. Looking up the rest from reference TRBV5-1 and TRBJ1-1 gives the full variable domain: KAGVTQTPRYLIKTRGQQVTLSCSPISGHRSVSWYQQTPGQGLQFLFEYFSETQRNKGNFPGRFSGRQFSNSRSEMNVSTLELGDSALYLCASSLVSLLNTEAFFGQGTRLTVV.

The V gene is TRBV6-2 or TRBV6-3, the J gene TRBJ2-3; absent DNA, TCRdb's TRBD2 call cannot be checked. The CDR3 consists of 14 residues. CDR1 is MNHEY and CDR2 is SVGEGT in the germline V gene. The CDR3 region is CASRRDYTTDTQYF.

J is TRBJ2-3 and V is TRBV11-2; TCRdb's D call, TRBD2, is unchecked because there is no DNA. The CDR3 has 16 amino acids. Looked up from germline, CDR1 is SGHAT and CDR2 is FQNNGV. The CDR3 protein is CASNYGGLADTDTQYF.

This chain joins TRBV5-1 and TRBJ1-4. The CDR3 is 15 amino acids. Germline V CDR1 and CDR2: SGHRS, YFSETQ. This CDR3 is CASSPSESGGEKLFF.

V is TRBV29-1 and J is TRBJ2-6; TCRdb designates TRBD1, a call that cannot be tested without DNA. CDR1 is SQVTM and CDR2 is ANQGSEA in the germline V gene. The CDR3 length is 17 residues. CDR3 residues: CSEADRDSPTGANVLTF.

This chain uses TRBV5-1 with TRBJ2-1; TCRdb designates TRBD2, a call that cannot be tested without DNA. The germline V gene encodes CDR1 SGHRS and CDR2 YFSETQ. This CDR3 is built from 16 residues. The CDR3 sequence is CASSLVLAGGYNEQFF.

The CDR3 protein is CASSLHKKTQYF. This sequence joins TRBV3-1 and TRBJ2-5. Germline assignment: CDR1 LGHDT and CDR2 YNNKEL (reference sequence). The CDR3 is made up of 12 amino acids.

The chain joins TRBV5-1 to TRBJ2-4; absent DNA, TCRdb's TRBD1 call cannot be checked. Germline values: CDR1 SGHRS, CDR2 YFSETQ. CDR3 length: 15 amino acids. The CDR3 loop reads CASSFDRGRRDIQYF.

The chain is built from TRBV12-3 or TRBV12-4 and TRBJ1-2; with no DNA, the TCRdb D assignment of TRBD1 cannot be verified. CDR3 length: 14 amino acids. CDR3 amino acids: CASSLGGQLYGYTF.

CDR3 sequence: CASTVGGYNPIEQYF. J is TRBJ2-7 and V is TRBV3-1; TCRdb designates TRBD2, a call that cannot be tested without DNA. This CDR3 region has 15 residues. The germline V gene encodes CDR1 LGHDT and CDR2 YNNKEL (reference sequence).

The rearrangement uses TRBV29-1 and TRBJ2-7; absent DNA, TCRdb's TRBD1 call cannot be checked. The CDR3 loop spans 14 amino acids. Germline CDR1 SQVTM, CDR2 ANQGSEA. The CDR3 loop reads CSVVLRTGAYEQYF.

The genes are TRBV5-4 and TRBJ2-7; TCRdb gives TRBD2 as the D gene, but with no DNA this cannot be confirmed. Germline values: CDR1 SGHNT, CDR2 YYREEE (reference sequence). The CDR3 length is 14 residues. CDR3 region: CASSASGIIPEQYF.